The subject of this entry is one TCR beta chain. Its specificity is not known. This CDR3 is 16 amino acids long. The ends were cut back, 1 base at V and 5 bases at J, with 14 bases in the middle. Germline-derived CDR1 and CDR2 are SGHTA and FQGNSA. Here immunoSEQ multiplex PCR was the method, and the copy in TCRdb shows in-frame clones only, minus some. The sample records 25,000 to 35,000 clones, around 85% being singletons. This entry belongs to a study of vaccination effects on CD4 cells after COVID-19. On the study more broadly: Samples were taken post-vaccine, and their median timing was 72 days after the second dose.

Antigen-specific CD4+ T cells were first expanded with viral peptide pools by the ViraFEST assay and only then sequenced. An approximately ten-day culture period preceded the isolation of CD4+ T cells. It was two doses of either the BNT162b2 or mRNA-1273 vaccine that participants received. Vaccinated recipients, who were negative for nucleocapsid antibodies, had no history of SARS-CoV-2 infection. Findings and caveats of the study: Clones arising from infection and from vaccination showed marked clonal contraction late after vaccination.

The rearrangement links TRBV7-2 to TRBJ1-4; a possible D gene is TRBD1 (5 bases). The input for sequencing was CD4+ T cells from PBMCs cultured with SARS-CoV-2 spike peptides, taken after COVID-19 vaccination. This receptor was taken from a human donor who received a COVID-19 vaccine. Some clones in this sample may be carry-over from other donors' samples. Written as DNA, the CDR3 is TGTGCCAGCAGCTTAGGAGCCGGGGCGCCGAATGAAAAACTGTTTTTT. It codes for CASSLGAGAPNEKLFF.